This paragraph covers one TCR beta chain sequence. The sample holds many counts of this clonotype. Its antigen is still unknown. Base-call qualities are not available, and no considerably larger clone is one nucleotide away. This sample was taken from a study of T-cell memory formation after mild COVID-19 (dated by TCRdb to the early 2020s). Concerning the study at large: TCR sequence clusters from the two donors were largely donor specific. Two young, previously healthy adult volunteers, one female and one male, were included in the cohort. T-cell clones expanding and contracting after mild COVID-19 in a couple of donors were tracked by longitudinal TCRalpha and TCRbeta repertoire sequencing. What the study reported, not specific to this receptor: SARS-CoV-2 specificity of the second-wave clones peaking on day 37 was not confirmed. Clones that contracted from day 15 to 85 showed balanced CD4/CD8 phenotypes, whereas a second wave of clones that expanded from day 15 to 37 leaned towards CD4+. The study covered only a couple of mild cases, and larger cohorts including severe cases with pre-infection samples were considered necessary. The detection of some responding clones in pre-infection memory suggests that pre-existing cross-reactive memory T cells joined the SARS-CoV-2 response. Contracting CD4+ clones appeared mostly in the CM and EM memory subsets, whereas CD8+ clones were enriched in EMRA.

Ficoll-Paque density gradient centrifugation was used to isolate PBMCs. Sequencing took place on an Illumina NovaSeq 6000. Using 5'RACE with constant-segment primers, TCRalpha and TCRbeta cDNA libraries were constructed, with sample barcodes and unique molecular identifiers added in the process. Trizol reagent was used to extract RNA from every sample. Amplification of the libraries took two PCR steps, and the second step added a second sample barcode plus Illumina TruSeq adapters. The libraries were sequenced on an Illumina NovaSeq using 2 x 150 bp paired-end reads. On the study's bioinformatics: Demultiplexing of reads and collapsing into UMI-guided consensus sequences were performed with migec v1.2.7. With mixcr v2.1.11, UMI consensuses were aligned to TRA and TRB V and J templates and assembled into clonotypes. Expanded or contracted clonotypes were those called significant by both edgeR and NoisET, with noise models trained on biological replicates. For edgeR calls, the thresholds were a false discovery rate-adjusted p below 0.01 and a log2 fold-change of 1. PCA with hierarchical clustering of max-normalized trajectories of the 1000 most abundant clonotypes was used as exploratory dynamics analysis. Each responding clone was given a CD4 or CD8 phenotype based on the CD4+ and CD8+ repertoires, which had been sequenced separately. TCRdb trimmed the raw reads at Q25, called clones with MiXCR and kept productive beta chains. Under each unique CDR3 protein, matching rows form one entry showing the most common genes and DNA. Clone size and V and J calls follow TCRdb, not the original study. A total of around 340,000 distinct CDR3 sequences appear in this sample, approximately 15% of them only once. The top ten clones comprise about 20% of the sample.

V is pared back by 6 bases and J by 9 bases, with 21 bases lying between the germline termini. The CDR3 covers 15 residues, taking in both the cysteine and the phenylalanine. Only CDR3 DNA is held: 45 bases, read in frame from base 1. The rearrangement combines TRBV12-3 or TRBV12-4 with TRBJ2-1, with no confidently assigned D gene. This receptor was taken from a man aged 18 to 29 who had mild COVID-19 (a few samples of this study predate the infection). The sample titles of this study are shuffled in the database, so cell type and time point are left out; the donor was told from shared clones. The material sequenced was PBMCs or a T cell subset sorted from them (not recorded which). CDR3 reads: CASRPGLTVLGEQFF. The nucleotide sequence is TGTGCCAGCAGACCGGGTTTGACGGTTCTGGGTGAGCAGTTCTTC.